Included here is one T cell receptor beta chain sequence, with context. Its specificity is not known. The data were taken from a study of shared clonotypes between healthy human individuals. The overall study: The donors, a couple of women and three men, were aged 18 to 49. Study-level points and caveats: Memory subsets had estimated richness that was generally smaller than that of naive subsets. The authors sampled blood alone, and tissue repertoires likely differ.

Replicate PCRs for sorted subsets used 200 ng DNA; this equaled some 30,000 T cell genomes. Using immunoSEQ multiplex PCR, the repertoire was profiled, and TCRdb retains in-frame clones only, with some absent. Of around 1.9 million clones listed, about 92% are singletons. This CDR3 has 14 amino acids. The V end lost 5 bases, the J end lost 2 bases, and 10 bases lay between the germline ends. The germline V gene has CDR1 SEHNR and CDR2 FQNEAQ (reference sequence). Only CD45RO-negative cells positively selected for CCR7 counted as naive CD8 cells, so terminally differentiated effector memory CD45RA+ cells were excluded.

Sequencing used naive CD8+ T cells from PBMCs. The TCR sequence derives from a man aged 18 to 30 in good health. Some clones in this sample may be carry-over from other donors' samples. The chain joins TRBV7-9 to TRBJ2-1; no clear D. CDR3 bases: TGTGCCAGCAGCCCCATTGACCCCTACAATGAGCAGTTCTTC. Amino acids: CASSPIDPYNEQFF. Complete variable domain (other parts from reference TRBV7-9 and TRBJ2-1): DTGVSQNPRHKITKRGQNVTFRCDPISEHNRLYWYRQTLGQGPEFLTYFQNEAQLEKSRLLSDRFSAERPKGSFSTLEIQRTEQGDSAMYLCASSPIDPYNEQFFGPGTRLTVL.